These T cell receptor beta chains were read from a single sample in a study of control samples from healthy donors and cancer patients. The assay was immunoSEQ multiplex PCR, and TCRdb's table has in-frame clones only and misses some. The sample consists of approximately 130,000 clones, around nine tenths of them appearing once. Sequencing was done on a sample of blood. These receptors were taken from a man aged 25 to 40 in good health. Each CDR3 is given with its conserved first and last residue. The order of the fields is V gene, clone size, J gene, D gene, CDR3 DNA, CDR3 protein. A D gene is named only where the DNA matches it firmly. Clone size appears in some rows only: once, few, many, or a class for an expanded clone.

V gene: TRBV2; clone size: -; J gene: TRBJ2-1; D gene: -; CDR3 DNA: TGTGCCAGCAGCGCCTACAATGAGCAGTTCTTC; CDR3 protein: CASSAYNEQFF
V gene: TRBV18; clone size: once; J gene: TRBJ2-5; D gene: -; CDR3 DNA: TGTGCCAGCTCACCATACGTACAAGAGACCCAGTACTTC; CDR3 protein: CASSPYVQETQYF
V gene: TRBV10-3; clone size: -; J gene: TRBJ2-1; D gene: TRBD1; CDR3 DNA: TGTGCCATCAGACGGACAGGGAACATACAGAATGAGCAGTTCTTC; CDR3 protein: CAIRRTGNIQNEQFF
V gene: TRBV28; clone size: -; J gene: TRBJ1-1; D gene: TRBD1; CDR3 DNA: TGTGCCAGCAGTCAGCAGGGGGCCGGGGGGAACACTGAAGCTTTCTTT; CDR3 protein: CASSQQGAGGNTEAFF
V gene: TRBV3-1/TRBV3-2; clone size: once; J gene: TRBJ1-2; D gene: -; CDR3 DNA: TGTGCCAGCAGCCTTGCGACAGCGAACTATGGCTACACCTTC; CDR3 protein: CASSLATANYGYTF
V gene: TRBV28; clone size: once; J gene: TRBJ2-5; D gene: TRBD1; CDR3 DNA: TGTGCCAGCAGTCGTGGGACAGTAGAGACCCAGTACTTC; CDR3 protein: CASSRGTVETQYF
V gene: TRBV9; clone size: -; J gene: TRBJ1-5; D gene: -; CDR3 DNA: TGTGCCAGCAGCGTAGACTATGGAGGCTATCAGCCCCAGCATTTT; CDR3 protein: CASSVDYGGYQPQHF
V gene: TRBV3-1/TRBV3-2; clone size: -; J gene: TRBJ2-3; D gene: TRBD2; CDR3 DNA: TGTGCCAGCAGTTGGACTAGCGGGGGCGGGACAGATACGCAGTATTTT; CDR3 protein: CASSWTSGGGTDTQYF
V gene: TRBV5-5; clone size: -; J gene: TRBJ1-5; D gene: -; CDR3 DNA: TGTGCCAGCAGCCTCTCTTCCGTCAATCAGCCCCAGCATTTT; CDR3 protein: CASSLSSVNQPQHF
V gene: TRBV5-6; clone size: -; J gene: TRBJ1-2; D gene: -; CDR3 DNA: TGTGCCAGCAGCCCGGGGACGTCTGGCTACACCTTC; CDR3 protein: CASSPGTSGYTF
V gene: TRBV19; clone size: once; J gene: TRBJ1-4; D gene: TRBD1; CDR3 DNA: TGTGCCAGTAGAACGGACAGGAATAATGAAAAACTGTTTTTT; CDR3 protein: CASRTDRNNEKLFF
V gene: TRBV30; clone size: once; J gene: TRBJ1-1; D gene: -; CDR3 DNA: TGTGCCTGGAAGCTTAAGAACACTGAAGCTTTCTTT; CDR3 protein: CAWKLKNTEAFF
V gene: TRBV18; clone size: -; J gene: TRBJ2-1; D gene: TRBD2; CDR3 DNA: TGTGCCAGCTCGCCTCCTTCCCTGACTAGCCATGAGCAGTTCTTC; CDR3 protein: CASSPPSLTSHEQFF
V gene: TRBV5-1; clone size: -; J gene: TRBJ2-5; D gene: -; CDR3 DNA: TGCGCCAGCGGTAATCATCCTCAAGAGACCCAGTACTTC; CDR3 protein: CASGNHPQETQYF
V gene: TRBV19; clone size: -; J gene: TRBJ1-2; D gene: TRBD1; CDR3 DNA: TGTGCCAGTAGTACCAGACAGGGAGGCTACACCTTC; CDR3 protein: CASSTRQGGYTF
V gene: TRBV6-5; clone size: -; J gene: TRBJ1-4; D gene: -; CDR3 DNA: TGTGCCAGCAGGGTAGGAGGGGCTGGTGAAAAACTGTTTTTT; CDR3 protein: CASRVGGAGEKLFF
V gene: TRBV11-2; clone size: -; J gene: TRBJ1-6; D gene: TRBD1; CDR3 DNA: TGTGCCAGCAGCCTTGGTGGGACAGGGAATTCACCCCTCCACTTT; CDR3 protein: CASSLGGTGNSPLHF
V gene: TRBV6-6; clone size: -; J gene: TRBJ1-4; D gene: -; CDR3 DNA: TGTGCCAGCAGTTACGACGGGGTTAATGAAAAACTGTTTTTT; CDR3 protein: CASSYDGVNEKLFF
V gene: TRBV19; clone size: -; J gene: TRBJ1-3; D gene: TRBD1; CDR3 DNA: TGTGCCAGTAGACGCCGGGACAGGGGAAACACCATATATTTT; CDR3 protein: CASRRRDRGNTIYF
V gene: TRBV12-3/TRBV12-4; clone size: few; J gene: TRBJ1-6; D gene: -; CDR3 DNA: TGTGCCAGCAGTTTTAACGGGGATTCACCCCTCCACTTT; CDR3 protein: CASSFNGDSPLHF
V gene: TRBV18; clone size: -; J gene: TRBJ2-2; D gene: TRBD1; CDR3 DNA: TGTGCCAGCTCACACGCCGCAGGGGGAGCGAACACCGGGGAGCTGTTTTTT; CDR3 protein: CASSHAAGGANTGELFF
V gene: TRBV5-8; clone size: -; J gene: TRBJ1-4; D gene: -; CDR3 DNA: TGTGCCAGCAGCTTGACAGGGCTATCGGAAGAAAAACTGTTTTTT; CDR3 protein: CASSLTGLSEEKLFF
V gene: TRBV5-5; clone size: -; J gene: TRBJ1-2; D gene: -; CDR3 DNA: TGTGCCAGCAGCTTGGAGCGGGCCAGTGGCTACACCTTC; CDR3 protein: CASSLERASGYTF
V gene: TRBV3-1/TRBV3-2; clone size: once; J gene: TRBJ1-2; D gene: TRBD1; CDR3 DNA: TGTGCCAGCAGCCAACCACAGGGGGCTGGCTATGGCTACACCTTC; CDR3 protein: CASSQPQGAGYGYTF
V gene: TRBV27; clone size: -; J gene: TRBJ1-2; D gene: -; CDR3 DNA: TGTGCCAGCAGTTTAAATTCAGGGGTCAGCCATTATGGCTACACCTTC; CDR3 protein: CASSLNSGVSHYGYTF
V gene: TRBV5-4; clone size: -; J gene: TRBJ1-3; D gene: TRBD1; CDR3 DNA: TGTGCCAGCAGCGGAAGACAGGGGGCAGGATTTGGAAACACCATATATTTT; CDR3 protein: CASSGRQGAGFGNTIYF
V gene: TRBV11-3; clone size: -; J gene: TRBJ2-7; D gene: -; CDR3 DNA: TGTGCCAGCAGCCATAGAAGCGAGCAGTACTTC; CDR3 protein: CASSHRSEQYF
V gene: TRBV4-1; clone size: -; J gene: TRBJ2-7; D gene: TRBD1; CDR3 DNA: TGCGCCAGCAGCCCGATACTGACAGGGCGGCACGAGCAGTACTTC; CDR3 protein: CASSPILTGRHEQYF
V gene: TRBV6-1; clone size: -; J gene: TRBJ2-3; D gene: TRBD2; CDR3 DNA: TGTGCCAGCAGTGAATTGGCGGGGGACACAGATACGCAGTATTTT; CDR3 protein: CASSELAGDTDTQYF
V gene: TRBV27; clone size: -; J gene: TRBJ2-3; D gene: -; CDR3 DNA: TGTGCCAGCAGGAGGGTGGGTGGCACAGATACGCAGTATTTT; CDR3 protein: CASRRVGGTDTQYF
V gene: TRBV6-6; clone size: -; J gene: TRBJ2-5; D gene: -; CDR3 DNA: TGTGCCAGCAGTTACCAGCCTCTTTTTGGAGTGTACTTC; CDR3 protein: CASSYQPLFGVYF
V gene: TRBV12-3/TRBV12-4; clone size: few; J gene: TRBJ2-3; D gene: -; CDR3 DNA: TGTGCCAGCAGTTTAGGTTGGGCAGGTACGCAGTATTTT; CDR3 protein: CASSLGWAGTQYF
V gene: TRBV23-1; clone size: -; J gene: TRBJ1-5; D gene: TRBD1; CDR3 DNA: TGCGCCAGCAGTGGGGCTTGGGGACAGATCGTTATCAATCAGCCCCAGCATTTT; CDR3 protein: CASSGAWGQIVINQPQHF
V gene: TRBV4-2; clone size: -; J gene: TRBJ2-1; D gene: -; CDR3 DNA: TGTGCCAGCAGCCAACCTAACATACGCTCGGATGAGCAGTTCTTC; CDR3 protein: CASSQPNIRSDEQFF
V gene: TRBV11-3; clone size: -; J gene: TRBJ2-7; D gene: -; CDR3 DNA: TGTGCCAGCAGCTTAGGGCCAGGGGAACTCTACGAGCAGTACTTC; CDR3 protein: CASSLGPGELYEQYF
V gene: TRBV10-3; clone size: -; J gene: TRBJ1-5; D gene: TRBD1; CDR3 DNA: TGTGCCATCAGCGGACAGGGCAGAACGGGTCAGCCCCAGCATTTT; CDR3 protein: CAISGQGRTGQPQHF
V gene: TRBV7-9; clone size: -; J gene: TRBJ1-2; D gene: -; CDR3 DNA: TGTGCCAGCAGCTTAGGAGACAGTCGGCGAGGCTACACCTTC; CDR3 protein: CASSLGDSRRGYTF
V gene: TRBV25-1; clone size: -; J gene: TRBJ1-5; D gene: TRBD1; CDR3 DNA: TGTGCCAACAGTGATCAGGGACAGGGATGGCCCCAGCATTTT; CDR3 protein: CANSDQGQGWPQHF
V gene: TRBV2; clone size: -; J gene: TRBJ2-7; D gene: TRBD1; CDR3 DNA: TGTGCCAGCAACAGGGACAGGGGGACCTACGAGCAGTACTTC; CDR3 protein: CASNRDRGTYEQYF
V gene: TRBV19; clone size: -; J gene: TRBJ1-6; D gene: -; CDR3 DNA: TGTGCCAGTCGCAGGGAGTTGAATTCACCCCTCCACTTT; CDR3 protein: CASRRELNSPLHF
V gene: TRBV5-1; clone size: -; J gene: TRBJ2-2; D gene: -; CDR3 DNA: TGCGCCAGCAGCTTGGCGGCAGCGAACACCGGGGAGCTGTTTTTT; CDR3 protein: CASSLAAANTGELFF
V gene: TRBV4-1; clone size: -; J gene: TRBJ1-4; D gene: -; CDR3 DNA: TGCGCCAGCAGCCAAGATGGAGGCACGGCGAATGAAAAACTGTTTTTT; CDR3 protein: CASSQDGGTANEKLFF
V gene: TRBV10-1; clone size: -; J gene: TRBJ2-3; D gene: -; CDR3 DNA: TGCGCCAGCAGGCCGGAGGACCCCAGTGATACGCAGTATTTT; CDR3 protein: CASRPEDPSDTQYF
V gene: TRBV10-3; clone size: -; J gene: TRBJ2-3; D gene: -; CDR3 DNA: TGTGCCATCAGTGGTTCCCCAGATACGCAGTATTTT; CDR3 protein: CAISGSPDTQYF
V gene: TRBV7-2; clone size: -; J gene: TRBJ2-1; D gene: TRBD1; CDR3 DNA: TGTGCCAGCAGCGCGGACAGGGCATCGCATGAGCAGTTCTTC; CDR3 protein: CASSADRASHEQFF
V gene: TRBV4-1; clone size: once; J gene: TRBJ2-2; D gene: -; CDR3 DNA: TGCGCCAGCAGCAAACCCGGGGTTAACACCGGGGAGCTGTTTTTT; CDR3 protein: CASSKPGVNTGELFF
V gene: TRBV6-5; clone size: -; J gene: TRBJ2-3; D gene: -; CDR3 DNA: TGTGCCAGCAGTTACTCTAATCTTAATACGCAGTATTTT; CDR3 protein: CASSYSNLNTQYF
V gene: TRBV6-7; clone size: once; J gene: TRBJ1-5; D gene: -; CDR3 DNA: TGTGCCAGCAGAGGGGACGTTAGCAATCAGCCCCAGCATTTT; CDR3 protein: CASRGDVSNQPQHF
V gene: TRBV7-3; clone size: -; J gene: TRBJ1-2; D gene: -; CDR3 DNA: TGTGCCAGCAGCTTAGAGGGTGACTATGGCTACACCTTC; CDR3 protein: CASSLEGDYGYTF
V gene: TRBV28; clone size: -; J gene: TRBJ2-4; D gene: -; CDR3 DNA: TGTGCCAGCAGTTGGGCAGCGAGGGGGAACATTCAGTACTTC; CDR3 protein: CASSWAARGNIQYF
V gene: TRBV7-7; clone size: -; J gene: TRBJ1-4; D gene: -; CDR3 DNA: TGTGCCAGCAGCTCGGGCCCTAATGAAAAACTGTTTTTT; CDR3 protein: CASSSGPNEKLFF
V gene: TRBV19; clone size: -; J gene: TRBJ1-2; D gene: -; CDR3 DNA: TGTGCCAGTAGTATAATACTGACAGGTTCTCATGGCTACACCTTC; CDR3 protein: CASSIILTGSHGYTF
V gene: TRBV14; clone size: few; J gene: TRBJ1-2; D gene: -; CDR3 DNA: TGTGCCAGCAGCCGGGGGGGCAGTTTCTATGGCTACACCTTC; CDR3 protein: CASSRGGSFYGYTF
V gene: TRBV13; clone size: few; J gene: TRBJ1-2; D gene: -; CDR3 DNA: TGTGCCAGCAGCTCGTACAGGAATGATAACTATGGCTACACCTTC; CDR3 protein: CASSSYRNDNYGYTF